This T cell receptor beta chain was sequenced for a study of blood T cell repertoires in COVID-19. Study summary: From T cells, B-cell-depleted T cells, or PBMCs came the material, which was cDNA or gDNA.

Germline V CDR1 and CDR2: MNHEY, SVGAGI. V dropped 7 bases and J dropped 4 bases, with 13 bases sitting between them. The CDR3 is made up of 13 amino acids. Per the study methods: Amplification with reference gene primers provided the estimates of nucleated cell counts. The data were produced by immunoSEQ multiplex PCR, yet TCRdb's version contains in-frame clones alone and is incomplete. V, J and clone size are taken as reported in that table, and D and trimming were inferred from the DNA itself. The data hold approximately 260,000 clones, with 84% observed a single time. This TCR was recovered from a human donor in a cohort sampled during active COVID-19. The sample was peripheral blood. The chain joins TRBV6-5 to TRBJ1-1; D perhaps matches TRBD1 (6 bases). The CDR3 protein is CASMTGWGTEAFF. The CDR3 bases are TGTGCCAGCATGACAGGTTGGGGCACTGAAGCTTTCTTT.